Listed here is a single T cell receptor beta chain. What it recognizes is unknown. Looked up from germline, CDR1 is SGHNT and CDR2 is YYREEE (reference sequence). Trimming removed 0 bases from V and 4 bases from J, with 10 bases in between. The CDR3 runs to 14 residues. This sample is drawn from a study of shared clonotypes between healthy human individuals. Findings of the study overall: Non-shared clonotypes displayed generation probabilities falling below those of clonotypes present in all four donors. Clonotype sharing across a handful of donors was observed for 4% to 6.5% of naive CD4 clonotypes. Sampling was confined to blood; repertoires within tissues likely differ.

As processed by the authors: ImmunoSEQ gave junction-only sequences without quality scores, so filtering differed. The data were produced by immunoSEQ multiplex PCR, yet TCRdb's version contains in-frame clones alone and is incomplete. V, J and clone size reflect that table, while D and trimming were determined from the DNA. This sample carries roughly 2 million clones, approximately 94% of them seen once, and the ten largest clones take 0.13%. This clonotype was sampled from a man aged 18 to 29 in good health. Sequencing used naive CD4+ T cells sorted from blood. Subset given: CD45RA+ positively selected. The rearrangement links TRBV5-4 to TRBJ1-1; no clear D gene. CDR3 loop: CASSLDPLGTEAFF. The CDR3 DNA is TGTGCCAGCAGCTTGGATCCATTAGGCACTGAAGCTTTCTTT. The full variable domain, its missing parts supplied by reference TRBV5-4 and TRBJ1-1, is ETGVTQSPTHLIKTRGQQVTLRCSSQSGHNTVSWYQQALGQGPQFIFQYYREEENGRGNFPPRFSGLQFPNYSSELNVNALELDDSALYLCASSLDPLGTEAFFGQGTRLTVV.